The 10 T cell receptor beta chains given below trace back to one sample, sequenced in a study of cytomegalovirus exposure and HLA in healthy donors (dated by TCRdb to between 2016 and 2019). Libraries were built with the immunoSEQ multiplex PCR assay. For the multiplex PCR, a mixture combining 60 forward primers for TCR Vbeta segments and 13 reverse primers for TCR Jbeta segments was used. Sourced from immuneACCESS, this table was stored by TCRdb with only in-frame sequences that have V and J called. A share of the clones is absent; for the studies checked, an unresolved V gene accounts for under half, and the remainder has no known explanation. The table for this sample lists approximately 100,000 clones; 70% of them were counted only once. Of the sample, about 11% is held by the ten largest clones. The sequenced sample was PBMCs. The receptors were sampled from a middle-aged man in good health and CMV-seropositive.

V and J are TRBV6-1 and TRBJ2-7; 7 bases match TRBD2. The length of the CDR3 is 14 residues. The V segment lost 1 base and the J segment 3 bases; nucleotides outside the gene matches: 3. Germline values: CDR1 MNHNS, CDR2 SASEGT. CDR3 amino acids: CASSEVRGIYEQYV. The CDR3 DNA sequence: TGTGCCAGCAGTGAAGTGCGGGGGATCTACGAGCAGTACGTC.

The chain is built from TRBV5-4 and TRBJ2-3; 7 bases line up with TRBD1. Trimming at V came to 1 base and at J to 4 bases, leaving 6 bases not matched to a gene. This CDR3 spans 15 amino acids. CDR1 is SGHNT and CDR2 is YYREEE in the germline V gene (reference sequence). CDR3 region: CASSLRDRVPDTQYF. CDR3 DNA: TGTGCCAGCAGCTTGCGAGACAGGGTCCCAGATACGCAGTATTTT. Filled out from reference TRBV5-4 and TRBJ2-3, the complete variable domain reads ETGVTQSPTHLIKTRGQQVTLRCSSQSGHNTVSWYQQALGQGPQFIFQYYREEENGRGNFPPRFSGLQFPNYSSELNVNALELDDSALYLCASSLRDRVPDTQYFGPGTRLTVL.

In this sample, this clone turned up a few times. This chain joins TRBV19 and TRBJ1-5; no clear D. The CDR3 runs 14 residues. Trimming took 1 base from V and 2 from J, leaving 6 bases between them. Germline V gives CDR1 LNHDA, CDR2 SQIVND (reference sequence). The CDR3: CASSIGSGNQPQHF. CDR3 bases: TGTGCCAGTAGTATAGGGAGCGGCAATCAGCCCCAGCATTTT.

The V call is TRBV6-5, the J call TRBJ1-5; D is uncertain. CDR1 and CDR2 from the germline V gene are MNHEY and SVGAGI. V was pared by 6 bases and J by 5 bases, with 14 bases between. The length of the CDR3 is 14 residues. The CDR3, as DNA: TGTGCCAGCAGCCCCCTCGGTGGTCATCAGCCCCAGCATTTT. It is translated as CASSPLGGHQPQHF.

This clone was observed a handful of times. The chain carries TRBV7-8 and TRBJ1-1; D is perhaps TRBD1 (6 bases). The CDR3 sequence is 13 residues long. V was cut by 6 bases and J by 4 bases, with 12 bases left in between. The germline V gene encodes CDR1 SGHVS and CDR2 FQNEAQ. CDR3: CASRPTGPTEAFF. In DNA, the CDR3 is TGTGCCAGCAGACCGACAGGACCCACTGAAGCTTTCTTT.

The J gene is TRBJ2-7, the V gene TRBV15; 9 bases match TRBD2. The germline CDR1 and CDR2 sequences are LNHNV and YYDKDF (reference sequence). Trimming at V came to 5 bases and at J to 6 bases, leaving 5 bases not matched to a gene. The CDR3 spans 13 residues. DNA for the CDR3: TGTGCCACCAGCGGGGCGGGAGGGGGCGAGCAGTACTTC. This encodes CATSGAGGGEQYF.

This clone was counted between two and nine times. This sequence joins TRBV30 and TRBJ1-2, with 8 bases fitting TRBD1. The CDR3 loop spans 14 amino acids. The germline V gene has CDR1 GTSNPN and CDR2 SVGIG (reference sequence). V shed 4 bases, J shed 7 bases, and the junction held 11 bases outside the gene matches. The CDR3 DNA reads as TGTGCCTGGACCTCGGACAGGGCTTATCTTGGCTACACCTTC. It yields the protein CAWTSDRAYLGYTF. The full variable domain, its missing parts supplied by reference TRBV30 and TRBJ1-2, is SQTIHQWPATLVQPVGSPLSLECTVEGTSNPNLYWYRQAAGRGLQLLFYSVGIGQISSEVPQNLSASRPQDRQFILSSKKLLLSDSGFYLCAWTSDRAYLGYTFGSGTRLTVV.

The gene calls are TRBV5-4 and TRBJ1-1; tentatively, D is TRBD1 (6 bases). CDR1 is SGHNT, CDR2 YYREEE, per germline (reference sequence). The CDR3 runs 13 residues. V was clipped by 2 bases and J by 3 bases, with 8 bases between them. The CDR3 loop reads CASSLQGYTEAFF. CDR3 nucleotides: TGTGCCAGCAGCTTACAGGGTTACACTGAAGCTTTCTTT.

This chain connects TRBV21-1 to TRBJ2-5; the table's D gene call, TRBD1, was not cross checked with the DNA. TRBV21-1 constitutes a pseudogene. The CDR3 totals 16 residues. The CDR3 loop is CASSKGRAARGETQYF. The CDR3 nucleotides read TGTGCCAGCAGCAAAGGTCGGGCAGCGAGGGGGGAGACCCAGTACTTC.

This clone has a single count. The CDR3 here is CASSSGTVPFYGYTF. CDR3 bases: TGTGCCAGCAGTAGTGGGACAGTACCATTCTATGGCTACACCTTC. The chain has TRBV27 and TRBJ1-2; 7 bases map to TRBD1. With V trimmed by 5 bases and J by 4 bases, 10 bases remained unmatched. The CDR3 spans 15 residues. Germline CDR1 reads MNHEY; CDR2 reads SMNVEV (reference sequence).